This T cell receptor (beta chain) was observed in a study of T cell responses to AZD1222 COVID-19 vaccine. This clone occurred once. Its specificity is not known. The table came from immunoSEQ multiplex PCR; TCRdb's copy has only in-frame clones and leaves some out. The top ten clones hold 7% of a sample with over 65,000 clones, less than 90% of them seen once. The CDR3 runs 16 residues. Trimming took 1 base from V and 0 from J, leaving 9 bases between them. Germline loops: CDR1 SGHTA, CDR2 FQGNSA. General study findings and limits: Spike-spanning, vaccine-associated CD4 TCRs were dominant at 160-218 and 743-854. Unmutated variant regions reportedly attract nearly half of all spike-specific TCRs. There were mostly white British donors and more females than males, and clonal diversity was possibly underestimated.

The starting material was peripheral blood, obtained on day 0 of AZD1222 vaccination. The chain has TRBV7-2 and TRBJ2-2; D could derive from TRBD1 or TRBD2 (5 bases each). This TCR derives from an adult in good health. The CDR3 here is CASSLVRGANTGELFF. CDR3 nucleotides: TGTGCCAGCAGCTTAGTACGGGGCGCGAACACCGGGGAGCTGTTTTTT.